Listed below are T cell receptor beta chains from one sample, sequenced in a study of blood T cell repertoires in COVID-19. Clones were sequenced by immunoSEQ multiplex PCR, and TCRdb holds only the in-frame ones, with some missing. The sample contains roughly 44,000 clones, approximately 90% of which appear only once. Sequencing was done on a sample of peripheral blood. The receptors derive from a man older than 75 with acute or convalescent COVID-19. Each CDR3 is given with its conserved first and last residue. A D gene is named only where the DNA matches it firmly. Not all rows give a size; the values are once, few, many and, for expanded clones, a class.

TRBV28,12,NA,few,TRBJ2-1,CASSLAYNEQFF,TGTGCCAGCAGTTTAGCGTACAATGAGCAGTTCTTC
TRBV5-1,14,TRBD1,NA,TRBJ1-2,CASSNTGGDYGYTF,TGCGCCAGCAGCAACACAGGGGGCGACTATGGCTACACCTTC
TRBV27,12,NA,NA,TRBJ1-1,CASSTKNTEAFF,TGTGCCAGCAGTACTAAGAACACTGAAGCTTTCTTT
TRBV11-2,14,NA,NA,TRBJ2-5,CASSSGLLQETQYF,TGTGCCAGCAGCTCGGGACTTCTCCAAGAGACCCAGTACTTC
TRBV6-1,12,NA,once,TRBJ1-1,CASSEGHLKAFF,TGTGCCAGCAGTGAGGGACATTTAAAGGCTTTCTTT
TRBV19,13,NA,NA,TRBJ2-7,CASSRPGGLEQYF,TGTGCCAGTAGTAGGCCCGGGGGTTTGGAGCAGTACTTC
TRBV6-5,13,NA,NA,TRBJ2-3,CASSPYPTDTQYF,TGTGCCAGCAGTCCCTACCCCACAGATACGCAGTATTTT
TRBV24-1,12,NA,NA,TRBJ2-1,CATGQEDNEQFF,TGTGCCACCGGGCAGGAGGACAATGAGCAGTTCTTC
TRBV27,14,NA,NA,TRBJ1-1,CASSLWPGATEAFF,TGTGCCAGCAGTTTATGGCCAGGGGCCACTGAAGCTTTCTTT
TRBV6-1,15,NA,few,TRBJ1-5,CASSEGLNSNQPQHF,TGTGCCAGCAGTGAGGGACTCAATAGCAATCAGCCCCAGCATTTT
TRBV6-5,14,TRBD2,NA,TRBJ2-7,CASSKWGGGYEQYF,TGTGCCAGCAGCAAGTGGGGGGGAGGGTACGAGCAGTACTTC
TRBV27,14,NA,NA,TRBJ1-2,CASSLFRGSYGYTF,TGTGCCAGCAGTTTATTTCGGGGTAGCTATGGCTACACCTTC
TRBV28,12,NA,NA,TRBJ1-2,CASRAGVNGYTF,TGTGCCAGCAGAGCAGGGGTAAATGGCTACACCTTC
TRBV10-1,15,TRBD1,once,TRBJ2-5,CASSDPGTGKETQYF,TGCGCCAGCAGTGACCCCGGGACAGGGAAAGAGACCCAGTACTTC
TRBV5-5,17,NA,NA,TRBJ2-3,CASSLALQGRGPDTQYF,TGTGCCAGCAGCTTGGCACTTCAGGGGAGAGGGCCAGATACGCAGTATTTT
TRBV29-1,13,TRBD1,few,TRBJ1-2,CSASSTGGYGYTF,TGCAGCGCCTCTTCGACAGGGGGATATGGCTACACCTTC
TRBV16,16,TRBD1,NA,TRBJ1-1,CASSQWGTGVSTEAFF,TGTGCCAGCAGCCAATGGGGGACAGGGGTGAGCACTGAAGCTTTCTTT
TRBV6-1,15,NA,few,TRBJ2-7,CASSEAGLSAYEQYF,TGTGCCAGCAGTGAAGCGGGCCTGTCCGCCTACGAGCAGTACTTC
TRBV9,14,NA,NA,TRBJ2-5,CASSVRQDQETQYF,TGTGCCAGCAGCGTAAGGCAGGATCAAGAGACCCAGTACTTC
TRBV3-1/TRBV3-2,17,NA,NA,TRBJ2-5,CASSQDRLGGVQETQYF,TGTGCCAGCAGCCAAGATAGACTAGGTGGGGTCCAAGAGACCCAGTACTTC
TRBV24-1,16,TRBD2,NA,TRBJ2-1,CATSDPGLAGGNEQFF,TGTGCCACCAGTGACCCGGGACTAGCGGGGGGGAATGAGCAGTTCTTC
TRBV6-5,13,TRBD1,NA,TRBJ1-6,CASSRTGVSPLHF,TGTGCCAGCTCCAGAACAGGGGTTTCACCCCTCCACTTT
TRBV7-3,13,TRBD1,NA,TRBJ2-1,CASSLDRDNEQFF,TGTGCCAGCAGCTTGGACAGGGACAATGAGCAGTTCTTC
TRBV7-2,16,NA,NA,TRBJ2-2,CASSLRGVSNTGELFF,TGTGCCAGCAGCTTAAGGGGTGTATCGAACACCGGGGAGCTGTTTTTT
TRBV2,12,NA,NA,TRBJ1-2,CASSDSNYGYTF,TGTGCCAGCAGCGACAGCAACTATGGCTACACCTTC
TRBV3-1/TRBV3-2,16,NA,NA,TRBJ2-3,CASSLGLSGSTDTQYF,TGTGCCAGCAGCCTGGGTCTAAGCGGGTCAACGGATACGCAGTATTTT
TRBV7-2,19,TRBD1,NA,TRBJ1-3,CASSLRRQGAITSGNTIYF,TGTGCCAGCAGCTTAAGGAGACAGGGGGCTATTACCTCTGGAAACACCATATATTTT
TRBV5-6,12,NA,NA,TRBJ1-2,CASSLDDSVWAF,TGTGCCAGCAGCTTGGACGACAGCGTTTGGGCCTTC
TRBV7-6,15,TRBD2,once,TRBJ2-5,CASSLGGTSTETQYF,TGTGCCAGCAGCTTAGGCGGGACTAGTACTGAGACCCAGTACTTC